Listed below are T cell receptor beta chains from one sample, sequenced in a study of cytomegalovirus exposure and HLA in healthy donors. Sequencing was performed with immunoSEQ multiplex PCR; in TCRdb, only in-frame clones are kept and a portion is missing. The sample yields some 220,000 clones, 75% to 85% seen once. The sample consisted of PBMCs. These receptors originate from a woman aged 60-75 years in good health and CMV-seropositive. CDR3s include the opening cysteine and the closing phenylalanine or tryptophan. A D gene is named only where the DNA matches it firmly. Some rows mark clone size as missing; the rest say once, few, many or name a class of expanded clone.

cdr3_aa | cdr3_nt | j_call | d_call | clone_size | v_call
CASSQRSTDTQYF | TGCGCCAGCAGCCAACGGTCCACAGATACGCAGTATTTT | TRBJ2-3 | . | once | TRBV5-1
CASSLGSGGRDPQYF | TGCGCCAGCAGCTTAGGCAGCGGGGGGCGTGATCCCCAGTACTTC | TRBJ2-5 | TRBD2 | . | TRBV5-1
CAWSGQLNTEAFF | TGTGCCTGGAGTGGACAGTTGAACACTGAAGCTTTCTTT | TRBJ1-1 | . | . | TRBV30
CASSSGRNTGELFF | TGTGCCAGCAGTTCTGGGAGGAACACCGGGGAGCTGTTTTTT | TRBJ2-2 | . | . | TRBV2
CASSEGRDVGGYGYTF | TGTGCCAGCAGTGAAGGCAGGGACGTGGGGGGCTATGGCTACACCTTC | TRBJ1-2 | . | few | TRBV2
CASSIGLAGGHEQYF | TGTGCCAGTAGTATAGGTCTAGCGGGAGGCCACGAGCAGTACTTC | TRBJ2-7 | TRBD2 | . | TRBV19
CASSLGVSSGGARTGELFF | TGTGCCAGCAGCTTGGGGGTGTCTAGCGGGGGGGCCCGGACCGGGGAGCTGTTTTTT | TRBJ2-2 | TRBD2 | . | TRBV5-4
CASSRGGANTGELFF | TGTGCCAGCAGCCGAGGCGGGGCGAACACCGGGGAGCTGTTTTTT | TRBJ2-2 | . | . | TRBV7-3
CASSLAGQGYYEQYF | TGTGCCAGCAGCTTAGCGGGACAGGGCTACTACGAGCAGTACTTC | TRBJ2-7 | TRBD1 | few | TRBV7-2
CSVGTGGNQPQHF | TGCAGCGTAGGGACAGGGGGCAATCAGCCCCAGCATTTT | TRBJ1-5 | TRBD1 | . | TRBV29-1
CASSQDPLLPSYEQYF | TGCGCCAGCAGCCAAGACCCCCTACTACCTTCCTACGAGCAGTACTTC | TRBJ2-7 | . | . | TRBV4-1
CASSVDRVGNQPQHF | TGTGCCAGCAGTGTGGACAGGGTAGGCAATCAGCCCCAGCATTTT | TRBJ1-5 | TRBD1 | . | TRBV2
CASSPGFGEAFF | TGTGCCAGCAGCCCAGGGTTTGGTGAAGCTTTCTTT | TRBJ1-1 | . | . | TRBV7-2
CANPNSPGNYGYTF | TGCGCCAACCCTAACAGTCCAGGCAACTATGGCTACACCTTC | TRBJ1-2 | . | . | TRBV23-1
CASSLDRAVGIQYF | TGTGCCAGCAGCTTAGACAGAGCCGTTGGCATTCAGTACTTC | TRBJ2-4 | . | . | TRBV7-2
CASSSRTSGPQSYEQYF | TGTGCCAGCAGCTCAAGGACTAGCGGTCCCCAGAGCTACGAGCAGTACTTC | TRBJ2-7 | TRBD2 | few | TRBV7-9